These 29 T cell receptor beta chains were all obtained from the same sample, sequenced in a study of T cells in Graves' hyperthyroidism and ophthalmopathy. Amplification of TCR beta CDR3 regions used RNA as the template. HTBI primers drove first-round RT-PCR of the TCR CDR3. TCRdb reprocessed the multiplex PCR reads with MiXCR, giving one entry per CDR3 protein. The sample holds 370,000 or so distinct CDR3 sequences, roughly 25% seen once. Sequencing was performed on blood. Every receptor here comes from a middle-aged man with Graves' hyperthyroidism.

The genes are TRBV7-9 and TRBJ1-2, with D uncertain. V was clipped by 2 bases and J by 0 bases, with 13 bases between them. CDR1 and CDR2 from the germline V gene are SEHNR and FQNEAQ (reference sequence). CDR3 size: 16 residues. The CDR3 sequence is CASSLSTLTSNYGYTF. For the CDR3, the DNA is TGTGCCAGCAGCTTATCAACTTTGACATCTAACTATGGCTACACCTTC.

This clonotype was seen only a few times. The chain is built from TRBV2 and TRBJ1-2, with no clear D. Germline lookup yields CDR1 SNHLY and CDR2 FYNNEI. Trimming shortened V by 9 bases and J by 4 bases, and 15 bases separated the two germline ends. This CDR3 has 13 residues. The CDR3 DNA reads TGTGCCAGTACCTTAGGCGAGATCTATGGCTACACCTTC. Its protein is CASTLGEIYGYTF.

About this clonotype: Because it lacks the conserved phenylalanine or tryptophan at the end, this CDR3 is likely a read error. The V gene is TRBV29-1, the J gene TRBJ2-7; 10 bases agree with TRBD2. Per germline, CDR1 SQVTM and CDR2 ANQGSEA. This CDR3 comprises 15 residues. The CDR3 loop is CSARDGGTSDYEQYS. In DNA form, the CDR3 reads TGCAGTGCTAGAGATGGAGGGACTAGCGACTACGAGCAGTACTCC.

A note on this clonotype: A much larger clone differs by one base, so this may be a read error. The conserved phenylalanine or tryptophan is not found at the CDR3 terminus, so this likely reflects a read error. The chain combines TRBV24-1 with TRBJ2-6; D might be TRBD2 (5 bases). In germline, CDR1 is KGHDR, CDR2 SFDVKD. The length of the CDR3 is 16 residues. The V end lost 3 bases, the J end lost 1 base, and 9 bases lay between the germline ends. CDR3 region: CATSDPGRSGANVLTL. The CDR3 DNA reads TGTGCCACCAGTGATCCGGGAAGGTCTGGGGCCAACGTCCTGACTCTC.

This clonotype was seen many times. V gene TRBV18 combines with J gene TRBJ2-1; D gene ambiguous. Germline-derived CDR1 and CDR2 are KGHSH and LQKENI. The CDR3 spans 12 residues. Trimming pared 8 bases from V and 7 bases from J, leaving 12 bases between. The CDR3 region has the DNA TGTGCCAGCAGCCCGCTAGGTAATGAGCAGTTCTTC. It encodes CASSPLGNEQFF.

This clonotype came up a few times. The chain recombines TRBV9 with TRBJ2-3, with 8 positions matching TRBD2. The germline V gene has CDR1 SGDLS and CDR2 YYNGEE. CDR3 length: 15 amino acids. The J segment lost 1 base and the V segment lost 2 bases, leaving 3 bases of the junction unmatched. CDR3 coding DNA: TGTGCCAGCAGCGTCTGGCGGGAGGGCACAGATACGCAGTATTTT. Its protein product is CASSVWREGTDTQYF.

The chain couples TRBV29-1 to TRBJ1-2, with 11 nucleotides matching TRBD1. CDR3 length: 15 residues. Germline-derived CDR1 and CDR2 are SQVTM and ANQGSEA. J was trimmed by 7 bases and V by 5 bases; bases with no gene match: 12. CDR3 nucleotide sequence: TGCAGCGTTCCTGGACAGGGGGCTCGGGGAAGTGGCTACACCTTC. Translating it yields CSVPGQGARGSGYTF.

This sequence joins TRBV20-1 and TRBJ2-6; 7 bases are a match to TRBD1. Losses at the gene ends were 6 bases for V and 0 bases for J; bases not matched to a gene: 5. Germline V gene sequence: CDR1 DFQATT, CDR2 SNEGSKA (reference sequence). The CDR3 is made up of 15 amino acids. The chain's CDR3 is CSAPGTASGANVLTF. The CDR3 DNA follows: TGCAGTGCACCCGGGACAGCCTCTGGGGCCAACGTCCTGACTTTC.

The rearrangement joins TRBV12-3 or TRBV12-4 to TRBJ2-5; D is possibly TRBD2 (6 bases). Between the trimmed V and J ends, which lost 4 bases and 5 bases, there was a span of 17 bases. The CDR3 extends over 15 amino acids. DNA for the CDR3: TGTGCCAGCAGTTCCCTTGGGGATGGAGGGGAGACCCAGTACTTC. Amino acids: CASSSLGDGGETQYF.

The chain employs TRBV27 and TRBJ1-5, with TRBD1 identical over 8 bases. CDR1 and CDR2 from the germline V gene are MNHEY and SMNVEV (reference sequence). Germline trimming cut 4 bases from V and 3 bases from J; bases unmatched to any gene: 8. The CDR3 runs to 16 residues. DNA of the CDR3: TGTGCCAGCAGTTCATCCGGGACAGGCTACAATCAGCCCCAGCATTTT. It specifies CASSSSGTGYNQPQHF.

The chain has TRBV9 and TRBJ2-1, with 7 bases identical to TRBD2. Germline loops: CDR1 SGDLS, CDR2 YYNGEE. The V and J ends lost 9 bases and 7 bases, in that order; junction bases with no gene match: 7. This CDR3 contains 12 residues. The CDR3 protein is CATGGSRNEQFF. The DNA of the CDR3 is TGTGCCACAGGCGGGAGTAGGAATGAGCAGTTCTTC. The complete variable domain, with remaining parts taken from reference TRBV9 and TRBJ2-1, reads DSGVTQTPKHLITATGQRVTLRCSPRSGDLSVYWYQQSLDQGLQFLIQYYNGEERAKGNILERFSAQQFPDLHSELNLSSLELGDSALYFCATGGSRNEQFFGPGTRLTVL.

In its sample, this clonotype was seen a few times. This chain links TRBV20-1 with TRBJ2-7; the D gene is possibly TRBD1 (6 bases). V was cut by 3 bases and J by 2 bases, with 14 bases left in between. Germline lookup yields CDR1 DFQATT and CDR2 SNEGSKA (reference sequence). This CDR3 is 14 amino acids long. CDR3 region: CSASLRDTAYEQYF. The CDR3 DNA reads TGCAGTGCTAGTCTCCGGGACACGGCCTACGAGCAGTACTTC.

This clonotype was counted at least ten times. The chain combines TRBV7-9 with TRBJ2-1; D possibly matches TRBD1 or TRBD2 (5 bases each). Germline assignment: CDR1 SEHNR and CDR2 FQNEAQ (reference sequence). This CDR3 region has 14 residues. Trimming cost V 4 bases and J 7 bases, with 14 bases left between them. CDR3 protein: CASSSAGWGNEQFF. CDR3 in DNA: TGTGCCAGCAGCTCGGCAGGTTGGGGGAATGAGCAGTTCTTC.

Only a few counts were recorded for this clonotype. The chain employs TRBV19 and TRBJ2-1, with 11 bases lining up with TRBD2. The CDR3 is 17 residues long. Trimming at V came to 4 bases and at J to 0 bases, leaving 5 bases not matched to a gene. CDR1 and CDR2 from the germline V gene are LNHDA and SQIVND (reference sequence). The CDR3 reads CASSRTSGFSSYNEQFF. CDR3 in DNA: TGTGCCAGTAGTAGGACTAGCGGGTTTAGCTCCTACAATGAGCAGTTCTTC.

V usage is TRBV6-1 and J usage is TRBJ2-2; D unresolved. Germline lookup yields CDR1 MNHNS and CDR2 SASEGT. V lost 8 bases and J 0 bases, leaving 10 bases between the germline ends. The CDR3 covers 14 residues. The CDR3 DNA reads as TGTGCCAGCTCGGGCATCCCGAACACCGGGGAGCTGTTTTTT. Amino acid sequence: CASSGIPNTGELFF.

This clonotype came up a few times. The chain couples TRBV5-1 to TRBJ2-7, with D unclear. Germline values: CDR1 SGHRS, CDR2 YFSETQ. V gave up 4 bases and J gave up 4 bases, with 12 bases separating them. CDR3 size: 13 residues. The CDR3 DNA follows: TGCGCCAGCAGCATATTTGTATCATACGAGCAGTACTTC. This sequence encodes CASSIFVSYEQYF. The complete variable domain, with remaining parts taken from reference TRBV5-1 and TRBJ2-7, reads KAGVTQTPRYLIKTRGQQVTLSCSPISGHRSVSWYQQTPGQGLQFLFEYFSETQRNKGNFPGRFSGRQFSNSRSEMNVSTLELGDSALYLCASSIFVSYEQYFGPGTRLTVT.

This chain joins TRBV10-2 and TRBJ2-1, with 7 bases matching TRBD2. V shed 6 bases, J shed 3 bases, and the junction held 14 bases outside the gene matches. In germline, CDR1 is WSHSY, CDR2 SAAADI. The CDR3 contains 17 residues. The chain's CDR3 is CASSTPTGTTLYNEQFF. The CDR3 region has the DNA TGCGCCAGCAGCACTCCCACCGGGACTACCCTCTACAATGAGCAGTTCTTC.

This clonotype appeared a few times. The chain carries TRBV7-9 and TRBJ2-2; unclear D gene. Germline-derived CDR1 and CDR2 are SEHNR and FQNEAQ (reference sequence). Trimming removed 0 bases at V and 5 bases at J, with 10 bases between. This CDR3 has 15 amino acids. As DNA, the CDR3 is TGTGCCAGCAGCTTAGCGAACACGGGTACCGGGGAGCTGTTTTTT. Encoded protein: CASSLANTGTGELFF.

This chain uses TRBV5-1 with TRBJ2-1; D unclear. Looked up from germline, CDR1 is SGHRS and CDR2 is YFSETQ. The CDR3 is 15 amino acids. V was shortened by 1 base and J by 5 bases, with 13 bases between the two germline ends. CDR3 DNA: TGCGCCAGCAGCTTGAGTCCGACTTCGAACAATGAGCAGTTCTTC. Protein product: CASSLSPTSNNEQFF.

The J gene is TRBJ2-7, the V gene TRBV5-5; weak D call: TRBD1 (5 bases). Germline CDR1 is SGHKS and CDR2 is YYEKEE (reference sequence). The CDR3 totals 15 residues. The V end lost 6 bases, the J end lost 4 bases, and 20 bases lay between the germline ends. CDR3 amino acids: CASTLQGVINYEQYF. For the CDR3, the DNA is TGTGCCAGCACGCTTCAGGGCGTAATTAATTACGAGCAGTACTTC.

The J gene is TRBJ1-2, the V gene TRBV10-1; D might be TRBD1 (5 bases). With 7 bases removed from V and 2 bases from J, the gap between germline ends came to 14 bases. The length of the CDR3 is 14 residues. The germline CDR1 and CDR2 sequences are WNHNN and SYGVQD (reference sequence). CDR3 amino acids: CASKSGRGNYGYTF. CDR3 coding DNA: TGCGCCAGCAAGTCGGGACGGGGGAACTATGGCTACACCTTC.

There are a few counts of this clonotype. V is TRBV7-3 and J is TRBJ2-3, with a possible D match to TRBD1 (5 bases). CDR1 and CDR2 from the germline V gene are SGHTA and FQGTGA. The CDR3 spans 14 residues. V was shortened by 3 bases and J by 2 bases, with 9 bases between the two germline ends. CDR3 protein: CASSLGRHTDTQYF. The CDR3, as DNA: TGTGCCAGCAGCTTGGGGCGCCACACAGATACGCAGTATTTT.

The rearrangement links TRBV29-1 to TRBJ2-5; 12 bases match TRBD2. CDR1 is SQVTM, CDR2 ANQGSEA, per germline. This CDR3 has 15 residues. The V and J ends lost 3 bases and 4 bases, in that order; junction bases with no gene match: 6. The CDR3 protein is CSVDRLAGDLETQYF. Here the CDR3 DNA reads TGCAGCGTTGATAGACTAGCGGGAGATTTAGAGACCCAGTACTTC. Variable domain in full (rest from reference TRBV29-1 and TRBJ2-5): SAVISQKPSRDICQRGTSLTIQCQVDSQVTMMFWYRQQPGQSLTLIATANQGSEATYESGFVIDKFPISRPNLTFSTLTVSNMSPEDSSIYLCSVDRLAGDLETQYFGPGTRLLVL.

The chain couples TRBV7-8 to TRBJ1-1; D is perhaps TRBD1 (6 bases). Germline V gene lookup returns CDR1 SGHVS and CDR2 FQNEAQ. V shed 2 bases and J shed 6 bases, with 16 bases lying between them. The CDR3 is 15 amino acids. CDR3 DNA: TGTGCCAGCAGCTTAAGTTCTCCGGGGGGCGCTGAAGCTTTCTTT. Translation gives CASSLSSPGGAEAFF.

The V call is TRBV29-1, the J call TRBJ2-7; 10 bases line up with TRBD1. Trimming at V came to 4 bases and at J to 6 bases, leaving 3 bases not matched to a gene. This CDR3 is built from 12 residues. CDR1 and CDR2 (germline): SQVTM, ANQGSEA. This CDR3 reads CSVGGQGSEQYF. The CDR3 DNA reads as TGCAGCGTTGGGGGACAGGGGTCCGAGCAGTACTTC.

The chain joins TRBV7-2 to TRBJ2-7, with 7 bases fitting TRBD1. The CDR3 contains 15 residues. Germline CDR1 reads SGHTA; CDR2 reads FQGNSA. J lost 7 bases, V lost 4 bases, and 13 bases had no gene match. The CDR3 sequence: CASSWTGQELREQYF. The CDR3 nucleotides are TGTGCCAGCAGCTGGACCGGACAGGAGCTGAGGGAGCAGTACTTC.

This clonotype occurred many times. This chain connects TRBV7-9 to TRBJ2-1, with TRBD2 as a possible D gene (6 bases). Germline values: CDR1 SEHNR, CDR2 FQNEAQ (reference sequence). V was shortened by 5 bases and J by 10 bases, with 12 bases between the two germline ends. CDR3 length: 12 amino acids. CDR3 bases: TGTGCCAGCAGCCCCAGCGGAGGGGAGCAGTTCTTC. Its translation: CASSPSGGEQFF.

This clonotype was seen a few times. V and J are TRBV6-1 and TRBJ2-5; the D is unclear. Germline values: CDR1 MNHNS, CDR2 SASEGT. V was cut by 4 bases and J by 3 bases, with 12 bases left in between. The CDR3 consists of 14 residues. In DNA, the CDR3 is TGTGCCAGCAGTGCTGGGCTATCTAAAGAGACCCAGTACTTC. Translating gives CASSAGLSKETQYF.

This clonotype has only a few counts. CDR3 bases: TGTGCCAGCAGCTTAGGAGGTGTTCCGGGGTCCCCTCTTTACGAGCAGTACTTC. Protein: CASSLGGVPGSPLYEQYF. The chain couples TRBV7-9 to TRBJ2-7; possibly TRBD2 for D (5 bases). Germline V gene sequence: CDR1 SEHNR, CDR2 FQNEAQ (reference sequence). Trimming took off 1 base at V and 4 bases at J, with 23 bases between the two ends. The CDR3 sequence is 18 residues long.